The 25 T cell receptor beta chains below were found in one sample sequenced in a study of Graves' ophthalmopathy and Graves' hyperthyroidism. Amplification of the TCR beta CDR3 regions used RNA transcripts (as template). In the first round, RT-PCR was carried out with HTBI primers, and a multiplex PCR formed the second round. TCRdb reanalysed the multiplex PCR reads using MiXCR and keeps one entry per CDR3 protein. The table records 350,000 to 450,000 distinct CDR3 sequences, roughly 20% of them present only once. Sequenced: peripheral blood. Receptors were obtained from a woman younger than 30 with stable Graves' hyperthyroidism.

This clonotype was counted many times. In DNA form, the CDR3 reads TGTGCCATCAGACTAGCGGGAGCAGGGACCCAGTACTTC. It specifies CAIRLAGAGTQYF. The chain couples TRBV10-3 to TRBJ2-5; the match to TRBD2 covers 11 bases. From germline, CDR1 is ENHRY and CDR2 SYGVKD. Losses at the gene ends were 6 bases for V and 7 bases for J; bases not matched to a gene: 4. CDR3 length equals 13 residues.

The table lists this clonotype with many counts. V is TRBV20-1 and J is TRBJ1-1, with D possibly TRBD1 on 6 matching bases. V lost 5 bases, J lost 5 bases, and 15 bases lay in between. Germline loops: CDR1 DFQATT, CDR2 SNEGSKA (reference sequence). The CDR3 totals 13 residues. The CDR3 loop is CSAFEGGRTEAFF. CDR3 coding DNA: TGCAGTGCTTTTGAGGGGGGAAGAACTGAAGCTTTCTTT.

This clonotype has a count of ten or more. The rearrangement joins TRBV28 to TRBJ1-5; D remains unclear. The length of the CDR3 is 15 residues. V lost 1 base and J 4 bases, leaving 11 bases between the germline ends. Per the germline V gene, CDR1 is MDHEN and CDR2 is SYDVKM. CDR3 sequence reads: CASSLFQPTNQPQHF. Written as DNA, the CDR3 is TGTGCCAGCAGTTTATTCCAGCCTACTAATCAGCCCCAGCATTTT.

This clonotype was observed at least ten times. The V call is TRBV6-1, the J call TRBJ2-3; 7 bases map to TRBD1. Germline V gene sequence: CDR1 MNHNS, CDR2 SASEGT. The CDR3 consists of 14 residues. Unmatched junction bases numbered 3, after V lost 2 bases and J lost 4 bases. The CDR3 here is CASSEPGQSDTQYF. CDR3 sequence (DNA): TGTGCCAGCAGTGAACCGGGACAGTCAGATACGCAGTATTTT.

This clonotype was seen repeatedly, ten times or more. The chain joins TRBV11-2 to TRBJ1-1; D gene ambiguous. Deletions cut 1 base from V and 4 bases from J, with 7 bases between. The CDR3 loop spans 13 amino acids. Germline values: CDR1 SGHAT, CDR2 FQNNGV. CDR3 bases: TGTGCCAGCAGCTTAGCCACCCCCACTGAAGCTTTCTTT. As protein: CASSLATPTEAFF. Supplemented by reference TRBV11-2 and TRBJ1-1, the full variable domain reads EAGVAQSPRYKIIEKRQSVAFWCNPISGHATLYWYQQILGQGPKLLIQFQNNGVVDDSQLPKDRFSAERLKGVDSTLKIQPAKLEDSAVYLCASSLATPTEAFFGQGTRLTVV.

This clonotype has a count of ten or more. The gene calls are TRBV11-2 and TRBJ2-7; D is undetermined. Germline V CDR1 and CDR2: SGHAT, FQNNGV. V gave up 2 bases and J gave up 1 base, with 9 bases separating them. The CDR3 runs to 14 residues. The CDR3 spells CASSLNPVSYEQYF. Written as DNA, the CDR3 is TGTGCCAGCAGCTTAAATCCGGTATCCTACGAGCAGTACTTC. Supplemented by reference TRBV11-2 and TRBJ2-7, the full variable domain reads EAGVAQSPRYKIIEKRQSVAFWCNPISGHATLYWYQQILGQGPKLLIQFQNNGVVDDSQLPKDRFSAERLKGVDSTLKIQPAKLEDSAVYLCASSLNPVSYEQYFGPGTRLTVT.

This clonotype has a count of ten or more. The junction and the germline gene differ at one end; a read error may be behind it. The chain has TRBV12-3 or TRBV12-4 and TRBJ1-2; 7 bases are shared with TRBD1. This CDR3 contains 13 residues. The CDR3 DNA follows: TGTGCCAGCAGCGGACAGGTTAACCATGGCTACACCTTC. This sequence encodes CASSGQVNHGYTF.

This clonotype was seen repeatedly, ten times or more. This rearrangement joins TRBV28 to TRBJ1-2; tentatively, D is TRBD1 (6 bases). CDR1 and CDR2 (germline): MDHEN, SYDVKM. The length of the CDR3 is 14 residues. The germline V and J ends were trimmed by 3 bases and 8 bases, with 16 bases remaining between them. The CDR3 region has the DNA TGTGCCAGCAGTTTCCTCGGGGGCGCCGAGGGCTACACCTTC. Its protein product is CASSFLGGAEGYTF.

The chain employs TRBV28 and TRBJ1-2; D gene uncertain. The CDR3 covers 14 residues. Per the germline V gene, CDR1 is MDHEN and CDR2 is SYDVKM. The V gene lost 6 bases and the J gene lost 7 bases, with 18 bases spanning the gap. In nucleotides, the CDR3 is TGTGCCAGCAGCGCCGGCAGGAGGAGAGGTGGCTACACCTTC. It codes for CASSAGRRRGGYTF.

The gene calls are TRBV7-9 and TRBJ2-5, with TRBD1 as a possible D gene (6 bases). Per the germline V gene, CDR1 is SEHNR and CDR2 is FQNEAQ (reference sequence). Trimming stripped 4 bases from V and 3 bases from J, with 12 bases between. This CDR3 contains 14 residues. The CDR3 region has the DNA TGTGCCAGCAGCTACGGGACATCCAAAGAGACCCAGTACTTC. Protein sequence: CASSYGTSKETQYF.

This clonotype was found many times. The chain carries TRBV6-5 and TRBJ1-1; D is unclear. CDR3 length: 14 residues. The V end was cut by 5 bases, the J end by 6 bases, with 16 bases between. Germline V gene data show CDR1 as MNHEY and CDR2 as SVGAGI. The CDR3 region has the DNA TGTGCCAGCAGTCGAGGTATCGTACCCGCTGAAGCTTTCTTT. It translates to CASSRGIVPAEAFF.

The V call is TRBV6-5, the J call TRBJ2-7, with TRBD2 matching over 7 bases. Germline CDR1 is MNHEY and CDR2 is SVGAGI. Trimming removed 2 bases from V and 3 bases from J; junction bases left unmatched: 10. The CDR3 is 16 amino acids. CDR3 protein: CASSYPRFGGYYEQYF. The CDR3 coding sequence is TGTGCCAGCAGTTACCCTCGTTTCGGGGGGTACTACGAGCAGTACTTC.

This clonotype was seen a few times. This chain joins TRBV6-5 and TRBJ2-5; D remains ambiguous. Germline V CDR1 and CDR2: MNHEY, SVGAGI. V lost 0 bases to trimming and J lost 5 bases, with 7 bases between them. The CDR3 loop spans 13 amino acids. The chain's CDR3 is CASSYSRWETQYF. DNA of the CDR3: TGTGCCAGCAGTTACTCCCGCTGGGAGACCCAGTACTTC.

This clonotype came up many times. The chain employs TRBV5-5 and TRBJ2-7, with 7 nucleotides matching TRBD1. The CDR3 runs 14 residues. Losses at the gene ends were 4 bases for V and 2 bases for J; bases not matched to a gene: 6. Germline assignment: CDR1 SGHKS and CDR2 YYEKEE (reference sequence). The CDR3 DNA is TGTGCCAGCAGCGGAAAGACAGGGACCTACGAGCAGTACTTC. Protein: CASSGKTGTYEQYF.

This clonotype was observed at least ten times. The V call is TRBV6-4, the J call TRBJ1-2; D remains unclear. V lost 6 bases, J lost 4 bases, and 18 bases lay in between. Germline lookup yields CDR1 MRHNA and CDR2 SNTAGT. CDR3 length: 15 residues. In DNA, the CDR3 is TGTGCCAGCAGCCCGTCACGGCGGGCCGGCTATGGCTACACCTTC. Translating gives CASSPSRRAGYGYTF.

Many counts were recorded for this clonotype. The CDR3 region has the DNA TGTGCCTGGGGACAGAGGGGAGAGACCCAGTACTTC. Translating gives CAWGQRGETQYF. The chain is built from TRBV30 and TRBJ2-5, with D possibly matching TRBD1 (6 bases). V shed 5 bases and J shed 4 bases, with 11 bases lying between them. CDR1 is GTSNPN, CDR2 SVGIG, per germline (reference sequence). CDR3 length: 12 amino acids.

At least ten counts were recorded for this clonotype. The rearrangement joins TRBV6-5 to TRBJ1-6; D unresolved. Germline V gene data show CDR1 as MNHEY and CDR2 as SVGAGI. The V end lost 4 bases, the J end lost 4 bases, and 8 bases lay between the germline ends. The CDR3 spans 14 residues. The CDR3 DNA sequence: TGTGCCAGCAGTTGTGGGGTTTATAATTCACCCCTCCACTTT. Amino acid sequence: CASSCGVYNSPLHF.

This clonotype was observed at least ten times. The genes are TRBV6-1 and TRBJ1-5; D is undetermined. The CDR3 runs 14 residues. The V end was cut by 6 bases, the J end by 7 bases, with 16 bases between. Germline assignment: CDR1 MNHNS and CDR2 SASEGT. CDR3 protein: CASSSTVRGQPQHF. CDR3 nucleotide sequence: TGTGCCAGCAGCTCTACGGTCCGAGGACAGCCCCAGCATTTT.

This clonotype occurred many times. The chain carries TRBV5-5 and TRBJ2-7; D is possibly TRBD2 (5 bases). The CDR3 is 16 residues long. Germline-derived CDR1 and CDR2 are SGHKS and YYEKEE (reference sequence). Trimming shortened V by 4 bases and J by 4 bases, and 21 bases separated the two germline ends. This CDR3 is CASSPYGISGKYEQYF. The CDR3 DNA is TGTGCCAGCAGCCCCTACGGAATCTCGGGGAAATACGAGCAGTACTTC.

V usage is TRBV3-1 and J usage is TRBJ2-5; 11 nucleotides align to TRBD2. The CDR3 has 16 residues. Per germline, CDR1 LGHDT and CDR2 YNNKEL (reference sequence). J lost 6 bases, V lost 0 bases, and 6 bases had no gene match. The CDR3 spells CASSQDITSGSQTQYF. The DNA of the CDR3 is TGTGCCAGCAGCCAAGATATAACTAGCGGGAGCCAGACCCAGTACTTC.

Ten or more counts support this clonotype. V gene TRBV29-1 combines with J gene TRBJ2-7, with D perhaps TRBD1 (5 bases). From germline, CDR1 is SQVTM and CDR2 ANQGSEA. This CDR3 spans 12 amino acids. V dropped 2 bases and J dropped 3 bases, with 8 bases sitting between them. CDR3 nucleotides: TGCAGCGTTGAAAAGGACAACTACGAGCAGTACTTC. This encodes CSVEKDNYEQYF.

Many counts were recorded for this clonotype. The CDR3 loop is CASSMQSRTHQPQHF. For the CDR3, the DNA is TGTGCCAGTAGTATGCAGTCCAGGACCCATCAGCCCCAGCATTTT. The chain couples TRBV19 to TRBJ1-5; D is undetermined. The CDR3 is 15 residues long. Germline V CDR1 and CDR2: LNHDA, SQIVND (reference sequence). V shed 3 bases and J shed 5 bases, with 14 bases lying between them.

This clonotype was seen ten or more times. This chain links TRBV5-1 with TRBJ2-5; D is perhaps TRBD1 or TRBD2 (5 bases each). The germline V gene has CDR1 SGHRS and CDR2 YFSETQ. The CDR3 sequence is 13 residues long. Trimming removed 4 bases from V and 1 base from J, with 8 bases in between. Here the CDR3 DNA reads TGCGCCAGCAGCAGGGACGGCCAAGAGACCCAGTACTTC. Translated, it gives CASSRDGQETQYF.

This clonotype was found many times. The V and J genes are TRBV19 and TRBJ2-5; D not resolved. The ends were cut back, 3 bases at V and 2 bases at J, with 7 bases in the middle. This CDR3 comprises 13 residues. Germline V lookup: CDR1 LNHDA, CDR2 SQIVND (reference sequence). In DNA, the CDR3 is TGTGCCAGTAGTATCTCTAGACAAGAGACCCAGTACTTC. This gives the protein CASSISRQETQYF.

There are many counts of this clonotype. CDR3 nucleotide sequence: TGTGCCAGCAGCCCGATCAGCAGGGGTGACTATGGCTACACCTTC. It yields the protein CASSPISRGDYGYTF. The V and J genes are TRBV7-8 and TRBJ1-2; possible D gene TRBD1, 6 bases. This CDR3 has 15 residues. CDR1 SGHVS and CDR2 FQNEAQ come from the germline V gene. V was pared by 5 bases and J by 3 bases, with 16 bases between.